These T cell receptor beta chains were read from a single sample in a study of T cell repertoires in cytomegalovirus infection. From the reads, TCRdb called clonotypes with MiXCR, one entry per CDR3 protein. Of 740,000 or so distinct CDR3 sequences listed, 35% are singletons. The sequencing input was PBMCs. Source of these receptors: a human donor in good health (CMV status not recorded). Some clones in this sample may be carry-over from other donors' samples. Each CDR3 is given with its conserved first and last residue.

TRBV14 | 15 | CASSQDSRLSTEAFF
TRBV7-2 | 14 | CASSTRESWQPQHF
TRBV20-1 | 16 | CSAGRDGSSYNSPLHF
TRBV14 | 14 | CASSRMDNGEKLFF
TRBV28 | 18 | CASRSPRTGTCAKNIHYF
TRBV7-3 | 13 | CASSFNVGDTQYF
TRBV12-3/TRBV12-4 | 15 | CASSLSGAPLYGYTF
TRBV5-1 | 15 | CASSPSGGAPGELFF
TRBV27 | 15 | CASSSLQVLQETQYF
TRBV20-1 | 16 | CSARGLSGGSYNEQFF
TRBV18 | 14 | CASSPLADYNEQFF
TRBV9 | 15 | CASSVATGGNTEAFF
TRBV7-9 | 16 | CASPLTSGRALDEQFF
TRBV20-1 | 10 | CSAQRVKQFF
TRBV7-3 | 15 | CASSPHQGSTDTQYF
TRBV7-4 | 14 | CASSSDSGPPGQYF
TRBV20-1 | 14 | CSGRARVLMDEQYF
TRBV20-1 | 14 | CSSTKTSGPNEQFF
TRBV7-4 | 17 | CASSLEGNLGLNYGYTF
TRBV7-2 | 14 | CASSLAGNSGELFF
TRBV28 | 15 | CASRSGTGGFYEQYF
TRBV19 | 17 | CASSIGRTGRMNTEAFF
TRBV28 | 17 | CASSGPGTGASEYGYTF